What follows are 19 T cell receptor beta chains derived from one specimen sequenced in a study of Ad26.COV2.S vaccination and SARS-CoV-2 variants. Only in-frame clones appear in the TCRdb table, and some are missing; sequencing was by immunoSEQ multiplex PCR. The table lists 400,000 or so clones, more than 85% of them singletons, with more than 3% in the top ten. Stated treatment: roughly 19 received Ad26.COV2.S at low or high dose, single or two shots; about 5 received placebo; per-sample allocation not given. It was on day 63 after the first vaccine or placebo injection that samples were taken. The specimen comprised peripheral blood, sampled in a trial of Ad26.COV2.S vaccine versus placebo. These receptors were taken from a person between 18 and 65 years old who received the Ad26.COV2.S COVID-19 vaccine or a placebo.

V is TRBV4-3 and J is TRBJ1-5; D may be TRBD1 (6 bases). This CDR3 contains 15 residues. The V end lost 0 bases, the J end lost 6 bases, and 12 bases lay between the germline ends. Looked up from germline, CDR1 is LGHNA and CDR2 is YSLEER. CDR3 in DNA: TGCGCCAGCAGCCAAGATAGGCAGGGGACTCAGCCCCAGCATTTT. Encoded protein: CASSQDRQGTQPQHF.

V and J are TRBV6-1 and TRBJ2-7; D is possibly TRBD2 (6 bases). The ends were cut back, 1 base at V and 7 bases at J, with 20 bases in the middle. The germline V gene encodes CDR1 MNHNS and CDR2 SASEGT. The CDR3 is made up of 16 amino acids. The CDR3: CASSEVAGSGVREQYF. Written as DNA, the CDR3 is TGTGCCAGCAGTGAAGTCGCTGGATCGGGGGTACGGGAGCAGTACTTC.

The V call is TRBV7-9, the J call TRBJ1-2; D gene uncertain. The germline V gene encodes CDR1 SEHNR and CDR2 FQNEAQ (reference sequence). The V gene lost 5 bases and the J gene lost 0 bases, with 7 bases spanning the gap. This CDR3 contains 13 residues. The CDR3 bases are TGTGCCAGCAGCCCTGGTTCTAACTATGGCTACACCTTC. Its translation: CASSPGSNYGYTF.

This chain uses TRBV7-2 with TRBJ1-2; 7 positions match TRBD1. From germline, CDR1 is SGHTA and CDR2 FQGNSA. Trimming at V came to 4 bases and at J to 0 bases, leaving 8 bases not matched to a gene. The CDR3 is 16 amino acids. The CDR3: CASSYNPTGSNYGYTF. The CDR3 DNA follows: TGTGCCAGCAGCTACAACCCGACAGGGTCTAACTATGGCTACACCTTC.

The J gene is TRBJ1-1, the V gene TRBV10-3; 7 nucleotides align to TRBD1. The CDR3 consists of 14 residues. V was pared by 5 bases and J by 3 bases, with 6 bases of the junction left unmatched. The germline V gene encodes CDR1 ENHRY and CDR2 SYGVKD. CDR3 nucleotides: TGTGCCATCAGTAAGACAGGGAGGGACACTGAAGCTTTCTTT. Translated, it gives CAISKTGRDTEAFF.

The chain carries TRBV9 and TRBJ2-1; a weak D match, TRBD1 (6 bases). The V end was cut by 3 bases, the J end by 3 bases, with 7 bases between. Germline CDR1 reads SGDLS; CDR2 reads YYNGEE. The CDR3 is 13 amino acids. The chain's CDR3 is CASSGDNYNEQFF. For the CDR3, the DNA is TGTGCCAGCAGCGGGGACAACTACAATGAGCAGTTCTTC.

The chain employs TRBV11-3 and TRBJ2-3, with D perhaps TRBD1 or TRBD2 (5 bases each). V dropped 5 bases and J dropped 4 bases, with 13 bases sitting between them. The CDR3 covers 14 residues. Germline values: CDR1 SGHNT, CDR2 YENEEA. The CDR3 nucleotides read TGTGCCAGCAGCAATCACCAGGGACCAGATACGCAGTATTTT. It yields the protein CASSNHQGPDTQYF.

J is TRBJ1-1 and V is TRBV5-1; D ambiguous. This CDR3 has 13 residues. V shed 1 base and J shed 3 bases, with 7 bases lying between them. The germline CDR1 and CDR2 sequences are SGHRS and YFSETQ. The CDR3 DNA reads TGCGCCAGCAGCTTGCGGGTCGACACTGAAGCTTTCTTT. It specifies CASSLRVDTEAFF.

The chain uses TRBV7-9 and TRBJ2-5; D remains ambiguous. This CDR3 has 14 residues. Germline V gene data show CDR1 as SEHNR and CDR2 as FQNEAQ (reference sequence). V was shortened by 3 bases and J by 5 bases, with 13 bases between the two germline ends. The CDR3 loop reads CASSFTEPWETQYF. For the CDR3, the DNA is TGTGCCAGCAGCTTCACTGAACCCTGGGAGACCCAGTACTTC.

The chain carries TRBV6-2 or TRBV6-3 and TRBJ2-7, with 7 bases that match TRBD1. Germline CDR1 reads MNHEY; CDR2 reads SVGEGT. With 0 bases clipped from V and 7 bases from J, the junction kept 3 bases outside the gene matches. The CDR3 is 13 residues long. The CDR3 sequence is CASSYSQGREQYF. As DNA, the CDR3 is TGTGCCAGCAGTTACTCACAGGGGCGGGAGCAGTACTTC.

The chain carries TRBV7-8 and TRBJ1-1, with D uncertain. Per germline, CDR1 SGHVS and CDR2 FQNEAQ. V was shortened by 1 base and J by 0 bases, with 3 bases between the two germline ends. This CDR3 contains 13 residues. The CDR3 nucleotides are TGTGCCAGCAGCTTAGTACTGAACACTGAAGCTTTCTTT. It codes for CASSLVLNTEAFF.

The chain uses TRBV5-4 and TRBJ2-5, with D perhaps matching TRBD2 (7 bases). CDR3 size: 16 residues. V lost 4 bases to trimming and J lost 5 bases, with 21 bases between them. From germline, CDR1 is SGHNT and CDR2 YYREEE (reference sequence). This CDR3 reads CASSPGQGLGGETQYF. CDR3 coding DNA: TGTGCCAGCAGCCCTGGGCAGGGGCTGGGGGGGGAGACCCAGTACTTC. The full variable domain, with the rest looked up from reference TRBV5-4 and TRBJ2-5, is ETGVTQSPTHLIKTRGQQVTLRCSSQSGHNTVSWYQQALGQGPQFIFQYYREEENGRGNFPPRFSGLQFPNYSSELNVNALELDDSALYLCASSPGQGLGGETQYFGPGTRLLVL.

The chain is built from TRBV6-5 and TRBJ1-4, with D perhaps matching TRBD1 (6 bases). The CDR3 spans 14 residues. V lost 6 bases, J lost 5 bases, and 13 bases lay in between. From germline, CDR1 is MNHEY and CDR2 SVGAGI. The CDR3 loop is CASRLQGANEKLFF. The DNA for the CDR3 is TGTGCCAGCAGGTTACAGGGTGCCAATGAAAAACTGTTTTTT.

The chain recombines TRBV6-5 with TRBJ1-6; no firm D call. The V end lost 8 bases, the J end lost 7 bases, and 15 bases lay between the germline ends. Per germline, CDR1 MNHEY and CDR2 SVGAGI. The CDR3 runs to 14 residues. This chain's CDR3 is CASQSRQLNSPLHF. The CDR3 DNA reads as TGTGCCAGCCAGTCCAGGCAATTAAATTCACCCCTCCACTTT.

The genes are TRBV6-5 and TRBJ1-2, with 7 nucleotides matching TRBD1. The V gene's germline CDR1 is MNHEY and CDR2 SVGAGI. The CDR3 runs to 13 residues. J gave up 7 bases and V 5 bases, and 7 bases lay outside the gene matches. The CDR3 DNA follows: TGTGCCAGCAGTAGCACAGGGGTCCTTGGCTACACCTTC. Amino acid sequence: CASSSTGVLGYTF.

Notes on this clone: The sample carries other DNA sequences with the same CDR3. This chain joins TRBV7-2 and TRBJ1-2; TRBD1 is a possible D gene (6 bases). This CDR3 is 13 amino acids long. Germline V gene sequence: CDR1 SGHTA, CDR2 FQGNSA. V lost 3 bases and J 4 bases, leaving 9 bases between the germline ends. CDR3 amino acids: CASSLGGRYGYTF. The DNA of the CDR3 is TGTGCCAGCAGCTTGGGGGGCCGCTATGGCTACACCTTC.

The chain carries TRBV12-3 or TRBV12-4 and TRBJ2-5; 8 positions match TRBD2. With V trimmed by 5 bases and J by 5 bases, 4 bases remained unmatched. CDR3 length equals 13 residues. DNA of the CDR3: TGTGCCAGCAGTCTCGGGACTAGTGAGACCCAGTACTTC. Protein: CASSLGTSETQYF.

V usage is TRBV5-1 and J usage is TRBJ1-6, with a tentative D call TRBD1 (6 bases). The germline V gene has CDR1 SGHRS and CDR2 YFSETQ. V shed 4 bases and J shed 5 bases, with 13 bases lying between them. This CDR3 has 15 residues. Written as DNA, the CDR3 is TGCGCCAGCAGCCTCGGACAGCACGATAATTCACCCCTCCACTTT. This gives the protein CASSLGQHDNSPLHF.

V usage is TRBV30 and J usage is TRBJ2-5; 8 bases are shared with TRBD2. This CDR3 is built from 15 residues. Germline loops: CDR1 GTSNPN, CDR2 SVGIG (reference sequence). The V gene end was trimmed by 2 bases and the J gene end by 1 base; junction bases not matched to a gene: 6. The CDR3 region is CAWSNGGGIQETQYF. DNA for the CDR3: TGTGCCTGGAGTAATGGCGGGGGGATCCAAGAGACCCAGTACTTC.